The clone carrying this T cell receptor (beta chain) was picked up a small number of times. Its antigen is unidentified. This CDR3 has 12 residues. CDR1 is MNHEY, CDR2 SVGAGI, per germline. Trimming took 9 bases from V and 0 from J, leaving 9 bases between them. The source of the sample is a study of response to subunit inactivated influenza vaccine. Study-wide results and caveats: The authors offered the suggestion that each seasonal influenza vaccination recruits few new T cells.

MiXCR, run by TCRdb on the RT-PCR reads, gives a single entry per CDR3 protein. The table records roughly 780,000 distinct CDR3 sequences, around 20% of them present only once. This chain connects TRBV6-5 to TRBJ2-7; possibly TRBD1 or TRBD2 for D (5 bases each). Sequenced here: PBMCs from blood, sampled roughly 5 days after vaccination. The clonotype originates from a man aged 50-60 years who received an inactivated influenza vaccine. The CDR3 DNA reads TGTGCCAGTGGGGGATTCTCCTACGAGCAGTACTTC. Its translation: CASGGFSYEQYF.